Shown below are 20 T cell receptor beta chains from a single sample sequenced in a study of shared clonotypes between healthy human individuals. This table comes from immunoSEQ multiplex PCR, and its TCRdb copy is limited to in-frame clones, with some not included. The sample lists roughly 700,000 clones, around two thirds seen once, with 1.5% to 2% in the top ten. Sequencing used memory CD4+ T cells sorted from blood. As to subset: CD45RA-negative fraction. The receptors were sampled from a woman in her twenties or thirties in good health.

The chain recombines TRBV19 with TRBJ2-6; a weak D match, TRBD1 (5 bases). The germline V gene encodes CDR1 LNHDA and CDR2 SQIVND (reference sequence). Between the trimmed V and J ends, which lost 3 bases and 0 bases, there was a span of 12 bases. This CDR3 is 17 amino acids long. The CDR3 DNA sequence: TGTGCCAGTAGTATTGGCAGGGTGCCCTCTGGGGCCAACGTCCTGACTTTC. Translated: CASSIGRVPSGANVLTF.

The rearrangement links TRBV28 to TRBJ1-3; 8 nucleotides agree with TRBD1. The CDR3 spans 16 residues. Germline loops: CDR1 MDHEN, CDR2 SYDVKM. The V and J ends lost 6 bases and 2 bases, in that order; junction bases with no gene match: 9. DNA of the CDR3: TGTGCCAGCAGCCATCAACAGGGGGGCGCTGGAAACACCATATATTTT. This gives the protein CASSHQQGGAGNTIYF.

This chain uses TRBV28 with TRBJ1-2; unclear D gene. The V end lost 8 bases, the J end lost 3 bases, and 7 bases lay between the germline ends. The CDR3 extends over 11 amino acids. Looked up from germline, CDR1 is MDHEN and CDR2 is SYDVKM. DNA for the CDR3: TGTGCCAGCCTTATGGACTATGGCTACACCTTC. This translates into CASLMDYGYTF.

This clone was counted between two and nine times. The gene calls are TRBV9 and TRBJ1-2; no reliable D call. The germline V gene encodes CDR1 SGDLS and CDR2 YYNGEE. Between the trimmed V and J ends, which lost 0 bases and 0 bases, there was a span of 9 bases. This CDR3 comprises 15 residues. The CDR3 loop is CASSVGGETNYGYTF. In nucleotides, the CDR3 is TGTGCCAGCAGCGTAGGTGGAGAGACTAACTATGGCTACACCTTC.

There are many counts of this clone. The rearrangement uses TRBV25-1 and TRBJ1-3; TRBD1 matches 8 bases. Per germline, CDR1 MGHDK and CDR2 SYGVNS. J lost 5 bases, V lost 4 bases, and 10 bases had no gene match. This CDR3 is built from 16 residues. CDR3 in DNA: TGTGCCAGCAGTGCGAAAGGGTGGACAGGGAGAAACACCATATATTTT. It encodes CASSAKGWTGRNTIYF.

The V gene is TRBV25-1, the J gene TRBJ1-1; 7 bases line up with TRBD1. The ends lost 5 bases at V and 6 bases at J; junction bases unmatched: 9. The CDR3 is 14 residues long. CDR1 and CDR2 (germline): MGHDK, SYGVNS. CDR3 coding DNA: TGTGCCAGCAGTAAAAGACAGGGCGAACCTGAAGCTTTCTTT. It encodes CASSKRQGEPEAFF.

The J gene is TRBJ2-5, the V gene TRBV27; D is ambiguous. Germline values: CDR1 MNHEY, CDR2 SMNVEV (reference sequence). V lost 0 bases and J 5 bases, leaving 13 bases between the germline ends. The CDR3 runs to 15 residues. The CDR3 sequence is CASSLSWAAKETQYF. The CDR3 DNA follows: TGTGCCAGCAGTTTATCGTGGGCAGCGAAGGAGACCCAGTACTTC.

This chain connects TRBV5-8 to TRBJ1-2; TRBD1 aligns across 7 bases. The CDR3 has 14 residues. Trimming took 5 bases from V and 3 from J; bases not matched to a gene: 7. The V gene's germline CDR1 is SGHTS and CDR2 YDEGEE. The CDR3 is CASRSTGRDYGYTF. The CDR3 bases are TGTGCCAGCAGATCGACAGGGCGCGACTATGGCTACACCTTC. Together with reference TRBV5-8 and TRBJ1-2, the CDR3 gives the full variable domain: EAGVTQSPTHLIKTRGQQATLRCSPISGHTSVYWYQQALGLGLQFLLWYDEGEERNRGNFPPRFSGRQFPNYSSELNVNALELEDSALYLCASRSTGRDYGYTFGSGTRLTVV.

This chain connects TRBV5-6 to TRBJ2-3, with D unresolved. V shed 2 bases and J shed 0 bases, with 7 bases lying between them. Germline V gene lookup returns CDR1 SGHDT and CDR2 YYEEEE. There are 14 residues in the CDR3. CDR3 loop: CASSFKPSTDTQYF. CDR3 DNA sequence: TGTGCCAGCAGCTTTAAGCCCAGCACAGATACGCAGTATTTT.

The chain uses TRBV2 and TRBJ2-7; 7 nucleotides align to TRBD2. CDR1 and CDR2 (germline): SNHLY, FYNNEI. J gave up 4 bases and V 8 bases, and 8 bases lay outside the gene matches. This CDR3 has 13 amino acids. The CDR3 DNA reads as TGTGCCAGCGTCACTAGCGTTCCATACGAGCAGTACTTC. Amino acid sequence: CASVTSVPYEQYF.

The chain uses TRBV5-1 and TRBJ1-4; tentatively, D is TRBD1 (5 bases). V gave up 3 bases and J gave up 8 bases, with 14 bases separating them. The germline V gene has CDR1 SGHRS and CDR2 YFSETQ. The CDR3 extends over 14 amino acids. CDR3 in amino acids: CASSSGRRGEKLFF. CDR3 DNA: TGCGCCAGCAGCTCGGGACGCCGGGGCGAAAAACTGTTTTTT.

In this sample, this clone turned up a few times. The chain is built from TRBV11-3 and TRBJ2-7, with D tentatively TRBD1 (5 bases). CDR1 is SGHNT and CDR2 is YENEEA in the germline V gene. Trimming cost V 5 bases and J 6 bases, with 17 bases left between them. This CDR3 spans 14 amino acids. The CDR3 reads CASSPRQGLFEQYF. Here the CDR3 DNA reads TGTGCCAGCAGCCCCCGGCAGGGCTTATTCGAGCAGTACTTC.

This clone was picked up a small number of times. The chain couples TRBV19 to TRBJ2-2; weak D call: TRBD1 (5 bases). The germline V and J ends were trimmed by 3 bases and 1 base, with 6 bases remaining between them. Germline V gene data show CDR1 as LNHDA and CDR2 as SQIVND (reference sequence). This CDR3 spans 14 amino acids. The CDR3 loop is CASSIQGNTGELFF. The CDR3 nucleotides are TGTGCCAGTAGTATCCAGGGGAACACCGGGGAGCTGTTTTTT. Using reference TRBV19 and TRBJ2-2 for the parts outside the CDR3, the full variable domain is DGGITQSPKYLFRKEGQNVTLSCEQNLNHDAMYWYRQDPGQGLRLIYYSQIVNDFQKGDIAEGYSVSREKKESFPLTVTSAQKNPTAFYLCASSIQGNTGELFFGEGSRLTVL.

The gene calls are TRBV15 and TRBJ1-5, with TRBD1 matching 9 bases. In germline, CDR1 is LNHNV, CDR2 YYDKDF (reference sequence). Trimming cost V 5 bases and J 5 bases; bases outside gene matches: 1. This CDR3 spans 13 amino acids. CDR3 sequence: CATSRTGDQPQHF. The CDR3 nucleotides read TGTGCCACCAGCCGGACAGGGGATCAGCCCCAGCATTTT.

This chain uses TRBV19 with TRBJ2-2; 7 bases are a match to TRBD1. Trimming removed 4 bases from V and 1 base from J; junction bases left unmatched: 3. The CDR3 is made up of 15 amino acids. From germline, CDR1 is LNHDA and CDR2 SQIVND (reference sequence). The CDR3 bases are TGTGCCAGTAGTACAAGACAGGGGAACACCGGGGAGCTGTTTTTT. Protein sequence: CASSTRQGNTGELFF.

The DNA of the CDR3 is TGTGCCAGCAGCCAAGATCTTGATAATCAGCCCCAGCATTTT. It yields the protein CASSQDLDNQPQHF. The chain couples TRBV4-2 to TRBJ1-5; D is unresolved. There are 14 residues in the CDR3. With 0 bases removed from V and 4 bases from J, the gap between germline ends came to 7 bases. The V gene's germline CDR1 is LGHNA and CDR2 YNFKEQ.

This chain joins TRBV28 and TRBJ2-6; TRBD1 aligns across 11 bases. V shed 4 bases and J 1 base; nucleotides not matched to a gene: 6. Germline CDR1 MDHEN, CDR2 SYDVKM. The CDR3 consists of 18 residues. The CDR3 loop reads CASSSPGQGASGANVLTF. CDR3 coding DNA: TGTGCCAGCAGTTCCCCCGGACAGGGGGCGTCTGGGGCCAACGTCCTGACTTTC.

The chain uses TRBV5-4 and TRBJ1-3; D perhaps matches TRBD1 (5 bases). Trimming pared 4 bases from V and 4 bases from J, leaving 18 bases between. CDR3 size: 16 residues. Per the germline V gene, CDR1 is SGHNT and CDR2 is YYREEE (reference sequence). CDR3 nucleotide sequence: TGTGCCAGCAGCCTACCCCCTGGTCAGGGAGGAAACACCATATATTTT. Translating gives CASSLPPGQGGNTIYF.

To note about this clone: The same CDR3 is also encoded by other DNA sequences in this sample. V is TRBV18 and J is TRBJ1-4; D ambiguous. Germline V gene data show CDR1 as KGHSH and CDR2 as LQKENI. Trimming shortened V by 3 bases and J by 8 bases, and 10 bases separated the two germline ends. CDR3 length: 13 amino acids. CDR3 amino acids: CASSPGVKEKLFF. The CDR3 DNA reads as TGTGCCAGCTCACCGGGTGTCAAAGAAAAACTGTTTTTT. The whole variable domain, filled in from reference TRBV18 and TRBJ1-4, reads NAGVMQNPRHLVRRRGQEARLRCSPMKGHSHVYWYRQLPEEGLKFMVYLQKENIIDESGMPKERFSAEFPKEGPSILRIQQVVRGDSAAYFCASSPGVKEKLFFGSGTQLSVL.

The CDR3 DNA is TGTGCCAGCCTCGGACAGAGGACCTACAATGAGCAGTTCTTC. This encodes CASLGQRTYNEQFF. This sequence joins TRBV28 and TRBJ2-1, with D possibly being TRBD1 (6 bases). Germline loops: CDR1 MDHEN, CDR2 SYDVKM. The CDR3 runs 14 residues. Trimming stripped 8 bases from V and 2 bases from J, with 13 bases between.